Presented here are 16 T cell receptor beta chains from one specimen sequenced in a study of blood T cell repertoires in COVID-19. Here immunoSEQ multiplex PCR was the method, and the copy in TCRdb shows in-frame clones only, minus some. The table records 260,000 or so clones, approximately 90% of them present only once. The material sequenced was PBMCs or T cells enriched from blood (not recorded which). The receptors were sampled from a man between 18 and 29 years old who had recovered from COVID-19.

The chain employs TRBV12-5 and TRBJ2-7; TRBD2 might be the D (6 bases). Per the germline V gene, CDR1 is LGHNT and CDR2 is FRNRAP. Trimming removed 3 bases at V and 3 bases at J, with 9 bases between. The CDR3 spans 13 residues. CDR3 region: CASGFTEGYEQYF. The CDR3 bases are TGTGCTAGTGGTTTTACGGAGGGCTACGAGCAGTACTTC.

This chain joins TRBV27 and TRBJ1-6; D gene unclear. The CDR3 has 15 residues. The V gene's germline CDR1 is MNHEY and CDR2 SMNVEV (reference sequence). Trimming took off 0 bases at V and 9 bases at J, with 12 bases between the two ends. The chain's CDR3 is CASSLSTGIGSPLHF. For the CDR3, the DNA is TGTGCCAGCAGTTTATCGACCGGGATCGGTTCACCCCTCCACTTT.

This chain connects TRBV6-5 to TRBJ2-7, with a tentative D call TRBD1 (5 bases). V gave up 5 bases and J gave up 0 bases, with 11 bases separating them. Germline-derived CDR1 and CDR2 are MNHEY and SVGAGI. This CDR3 comprises 14 residues. The CDR3 reads CASSPGAISYEQYF. The DNA for the CDR3 is TGTGCCAGCAGTCCTGGGGCTATCTCCTACGAGCAGTACTTC.

The chain joins TRBV7-2 to TRBJ1-5; D uncertain. Germline CDR1 and CDR2: SGHTA and FQGNSA. V was pared by 5 bases and J by 4 bases, with 12 bases between. The CDR3 has 14 residues. The CDR3 sequence is CASSENQRNQPQHF. Here the CDR3 DNA reads TGTGCCAGCAGCGAGAACCAACGGAATCAGCCCCAGCATTTT. Looking up the rest from reference TRBV7-2 and TRBJ1-5 gives the full variable domain: GAGVSQSPSNKVTEKGKDVELRCDPISGHTALYWYRQSLGQGLEFLIYFQGNSAPDKSGLPSDRFSAERTGGSVSTLTIQRTQQEDSAVYLCASSENQRNQPQHFGDGTRLSIL.

The chain joins TRBV2 to TRBJ1-1, with D maybe TRBD1 (6 bases). Germline CDR1 reads SNHLY; CDR2 reads FYNNEI. The CDR3 loop spans 16 amino acids. Trimming shortened V by 7 bases and J by 1 base, and 19 bases separated the two germline ends. The CDR3 DNA reads as TGTGCCAGCACCCGGAGTAGGGGGTGGGGGAACACTGAAGCTTTCTTT. Protein product: CASTRSRGWGNTEAFF. The variable domain in full, completed from reference TRBV2 and TRBJ1-1, reads EPEVTQTPSHQVTQMGQEVILRCVPISNHLYFYWYRQILGQKVEFLVSFYNNEISEKSEIFDDQFSVERPDGSNFTLKIRSTKLEDSAMYFCASTRSRGWGNTEAFFGQGTRLTVV.

CDR3 bases: TGCAGCGTTGAGACAGGGCTGGATGAGCAGTTCTTC. Amino acids: CSVETGLDEQFF. This chain connects TRBV29-1 to TRBJ2-1; 7 nucleotides align to TRBD1. The CDR3 runs 12 residues. Trimming cost V 3 bases and J 8 bases; bases outside gene matches: 4. Germline values: CDR1 SQVTM, CDR2 ANQGSEA.

This clone showed up just a few times. The V gene is TRBV6-4, the J gene TRBJ2-3; TRBD2 is a possible D gene (6 bases). Germline-derived CDR1 and CDR2 are MRHNA and SNTAGT. V lost 3 bases and J lost 2, with 9 bases in between. The CDR3 length is 14 residues. The CDR3 here is CASSEGLHTDTQYF. As DNA, the CDR3 is TGTGCCAGCAGTGAGGGACTGCACACAGATACGCAGTATTTT.

The chain employs TRBV11-3 and TRBJ2-1; D call uncertain. CDR1 and CDR2 from the germline V gene are SGHNT and YENEEA. The V gene lost 2 bases and the J gene lost 9 bases, with 11 bases spanning the gap. The CDR3 runs 13 residues. Here the CDR3 reads CASSLQVLGEQFF. As DNA, the CDR3 is TGTGCCAGCAGCTTACAAGTACTTGGTGAGCAGTTCTTC.

This chain uses TRBV29-1 with TRBJ2-1; D is ambiguous. The CDR3 contains 10 residues. V gave up 1 base and J gave up 12 bases, with 7 bases separating them. Germline lookup yields CDR1 SQVTM and CDR2 ANQGSEA. CDR3 bases: TGCAGCGTTGAAGCCCTCCCGCAGTTCTTC. Protein sequence: CSVEALPQFF.

The V gene is TRBV10-2, the J gene TRBJ2-3; the match to TRBD2 covers 14 bases. V gave up 7 bases and J gave up 4 bases; unmatched junction bases: 10. The CDR3 contains 17 residues. Germline CDR1 reads WSHSY; CDR2 reads SAAADI. The CDR3 reads CASNPGTSGRGADTQYF. The CDR3 region has the DNA TGCGCCAGCAACCCCGGGACTAGCGGGAGAGGGGCAGATACGCAGTATTTT.

V gene TRBV19 combines with J gene TRBJ1-1, with no clear D. This CDR3 is 15 amino acids long. Trimming removed 6 bases at V and 0 bases at J, with 14 bases between. Germline CDR1 and CDR2: LNHDA and SQIVND (reference sequence). The DNA of the CDR3 is TGTGCCAGTAGGGAATTAGACTCCCTGAACACTGAAGCTTTCTTT. Translation gives CASRELDSLNTEAFF.

The chain links TRBV30 to TRBJ1-5; the D is unclear. V was pared by 2 bases and J by 7 bases, with 9 bases between. The CDR3 loop spans 12 amino acids. Germline-derived CDR1 and CDR2 are GTSNPN and SVGIG (reference sequence). This CDR3 is CAWSLTGQPQHF. CDR3 in DNA: TGTGCCTGGAGTCTAACGGGGCAGCCCCAGCATTTT.

The chain carries TRBV27 and TRBJ1-1; unclear D gene. This CDR3 contains 16 residues. With 5 bases removed from V and 4 bases from J, the gap between germline ends came to 20 bases. CDR1 and CDR2 from the germline V gene are MNHEY and SMNVEV (reference sequence). The CDR3 protein is CASSPPGVSLSTEAFF. As DNA, the CDR3 is TGTGCCAGCAGTCCCCCCGGGGTCTCATTGAGCACTGAAGCTTTCTTT.

This clone has just a few counts. The rearrangement joins TRBV10-1 to TRBJ2-1; 7 positions agree with TRBD1. This CDR3 has 14 residues. Germline V CDR1 and CDR2: WNHNN, SYGVQD (reference sequence). Losses at the gene ends were 7 bases for V and 9 bases for J; bases not matched to a gene: 12. Written as DNA, the CDR3 is TGCGCCAGCACCCCAGGGGGTTCCGCCAGTGAGCAGTTCTTC. It codes for CASTPGGSASEQFF.

CDR3: CASSLGQSNQPQHF. The DNA for the CDR3 is TGTGCCAGCAGCTTGGGACAGTCCAATCAGCCCCAGCATTTT. The chain recombines TRBV5-6 with TRBJ1-5; a weak D match, TRBD1 (5 bases). The V end was cut by 0 bases, the J end by 3 bases, with 7 bases between. The length of the CDR3 is 14 residues. Germline CDR1 SGHDT, CDR2 YYEEEE.

The rearrangement joins TRBV10-2 to TRBJ1-6; TRBD1 aligns across 8 bases. This CDR3 comprises 14 residues. Per germline, CDR1 WSHSY and CDR2 SAAADI. Germline trimming cut 7 bases from V and 9 bases from J; bases unmatched to any gene: 8. The CDR3 reads CASNPTGDGSPLHF. The CDR3, as DNA: TGCGCCAGCAACCCGACAGGGGATGGTTCACCCCTCCACTTT.